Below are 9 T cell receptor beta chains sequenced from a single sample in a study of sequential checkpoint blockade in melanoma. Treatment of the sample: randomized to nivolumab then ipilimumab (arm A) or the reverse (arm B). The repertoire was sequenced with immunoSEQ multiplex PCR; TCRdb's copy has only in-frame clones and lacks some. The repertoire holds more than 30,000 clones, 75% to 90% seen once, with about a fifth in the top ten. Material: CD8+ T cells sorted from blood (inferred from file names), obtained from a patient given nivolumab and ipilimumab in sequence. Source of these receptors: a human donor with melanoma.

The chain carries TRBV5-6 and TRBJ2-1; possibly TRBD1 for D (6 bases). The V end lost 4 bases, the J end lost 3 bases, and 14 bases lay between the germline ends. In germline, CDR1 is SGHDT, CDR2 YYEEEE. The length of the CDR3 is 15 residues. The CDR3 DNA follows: TGTGCCAGCAGCCCCATGGGGGCAAACTACAATGAGCAGTTCTTC. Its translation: CASSPMGANYNEQFF. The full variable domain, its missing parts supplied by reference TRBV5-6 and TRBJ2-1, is DAGVTQSPTHLIKTRGQQVTLRCSPKSGHDTVSWYQQALGQGPQFIFQYYEEEERQRGNFPDRFSGHQFPNYSSELNVNALLLGDSALYLCASSPMGANYNEQFFGPGTRLTVL.

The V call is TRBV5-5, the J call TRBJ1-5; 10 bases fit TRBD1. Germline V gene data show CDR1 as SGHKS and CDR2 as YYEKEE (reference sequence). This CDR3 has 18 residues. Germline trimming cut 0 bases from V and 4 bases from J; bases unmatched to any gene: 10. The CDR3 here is CASSLAGTGVLWNQPQHF. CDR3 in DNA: TGTGCCAGCAGCTTGGCCGGGACAGGGGTTTTATGGAATCAGCCCCAGCATTTT.

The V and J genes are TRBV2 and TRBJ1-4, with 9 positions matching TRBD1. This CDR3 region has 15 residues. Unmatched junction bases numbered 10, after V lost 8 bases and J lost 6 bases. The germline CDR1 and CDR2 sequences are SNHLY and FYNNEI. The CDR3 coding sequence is TGTGCCAGCGAACATTACAGGGGGCAGGATGAAAAACTGTTTTTT. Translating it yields CASEHYRGQDEKLFF.

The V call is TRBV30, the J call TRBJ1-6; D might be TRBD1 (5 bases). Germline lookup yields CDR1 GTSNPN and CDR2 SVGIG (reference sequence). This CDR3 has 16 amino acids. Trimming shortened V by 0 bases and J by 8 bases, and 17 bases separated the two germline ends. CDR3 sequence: CAWSVLPLGGDSPLHF. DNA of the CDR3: TGTGCCTGGAGTGTACTCCCCCTGGGGGGAGATTCACCCCTCCACTTT.

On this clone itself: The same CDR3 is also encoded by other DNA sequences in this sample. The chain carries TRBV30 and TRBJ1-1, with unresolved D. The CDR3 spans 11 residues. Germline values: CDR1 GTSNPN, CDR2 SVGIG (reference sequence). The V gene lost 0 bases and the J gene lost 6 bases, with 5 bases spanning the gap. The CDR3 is CAWSVLSEAFF. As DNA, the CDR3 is TGTGCCTGGAGTGTCCTTTCTGAAGCTTTCTTT.

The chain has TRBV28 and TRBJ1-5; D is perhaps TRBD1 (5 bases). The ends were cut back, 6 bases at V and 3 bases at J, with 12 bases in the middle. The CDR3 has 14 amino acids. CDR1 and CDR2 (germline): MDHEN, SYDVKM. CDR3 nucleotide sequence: TGTGCCAGCAGCATAGGGACTTACAATCAGCCCCAGCATTTT. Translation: CASSIGTYNQPQHF.

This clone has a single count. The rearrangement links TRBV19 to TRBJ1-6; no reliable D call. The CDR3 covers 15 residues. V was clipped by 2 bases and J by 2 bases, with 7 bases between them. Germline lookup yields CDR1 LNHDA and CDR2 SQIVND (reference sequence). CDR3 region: CASSIREAYNSPLHF. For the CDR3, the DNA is TGTGCCAGTAGTATAAGGGAGGCCTATAATTCACCCCTCCACTTT.

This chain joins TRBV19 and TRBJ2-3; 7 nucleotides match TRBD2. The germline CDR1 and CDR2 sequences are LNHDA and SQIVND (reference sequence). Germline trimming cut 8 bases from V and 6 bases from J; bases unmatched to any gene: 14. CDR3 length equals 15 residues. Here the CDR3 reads CASGGGRGVGDTQYF. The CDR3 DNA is TGTGCCAGTGGTGGAGGTCGGGGGGTGGGGGATACGCAGTATTTT.

CDR3 sequence reads: CASSSLLAGGGTDTQYF. In nucleotides, the CDR3 is TGTGCCAGCAGCTCGTTACTAGCGGGGGGCGGCACAGATACGCAGTATTTT. The rearrangement joins TRBV13 to TRBJ2-3; 12 bases map to TRBD2. With 4 bases clipped from V and 1 base from J, the junction kept 6 bases outside the gene matches. Per the germline V gene, CDR1 is PRHDT and CDR2 is FYEKMQ (reference sequence). This CDR3 comprises 17 residues. The whole variable domain, filled in from reference TRBV13 and TRBJ2-3, reads AAGVIQSPRHLIKEKRETATLKCYPIPRHDTVYWYQQGPGQDPQFLISFYEKMQSDKGSIPDRFSAQQFSDYHSELNMSSLELGDSALYFCASSSLLAGGGTDTQYFGPGTRLTVL.